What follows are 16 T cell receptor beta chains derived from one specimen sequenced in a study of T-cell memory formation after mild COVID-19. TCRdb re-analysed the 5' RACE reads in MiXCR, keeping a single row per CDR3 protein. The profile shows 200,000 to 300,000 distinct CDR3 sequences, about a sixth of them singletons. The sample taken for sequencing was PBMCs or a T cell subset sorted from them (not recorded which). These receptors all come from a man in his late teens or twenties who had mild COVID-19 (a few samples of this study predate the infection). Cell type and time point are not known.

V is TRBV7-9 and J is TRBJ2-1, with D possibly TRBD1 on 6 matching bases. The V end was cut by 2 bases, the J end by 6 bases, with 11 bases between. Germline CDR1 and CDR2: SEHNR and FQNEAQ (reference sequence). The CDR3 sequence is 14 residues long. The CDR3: CASSLNQGSNEQFF. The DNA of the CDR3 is TGTGCCAGCAGCTTAAACCAGGGGAGCAATGAGCAGTTCTTC.

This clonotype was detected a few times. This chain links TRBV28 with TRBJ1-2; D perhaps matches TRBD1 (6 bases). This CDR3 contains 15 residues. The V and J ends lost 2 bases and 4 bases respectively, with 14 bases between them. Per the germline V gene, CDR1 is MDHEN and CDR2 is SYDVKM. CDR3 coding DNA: TGTGCCAGCAGTTTAGGGGGGGCGCAGGGCTATGGCTACACCTTC. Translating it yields CASSLGGAQGYGYTF.

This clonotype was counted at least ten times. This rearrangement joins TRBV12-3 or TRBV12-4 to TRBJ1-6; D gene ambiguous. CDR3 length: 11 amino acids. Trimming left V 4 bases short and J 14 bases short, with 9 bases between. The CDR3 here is CASSSSLSLHF. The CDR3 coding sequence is TGTGCCAGCAGTTCGTCCTTGTCCCTCCACTTT.

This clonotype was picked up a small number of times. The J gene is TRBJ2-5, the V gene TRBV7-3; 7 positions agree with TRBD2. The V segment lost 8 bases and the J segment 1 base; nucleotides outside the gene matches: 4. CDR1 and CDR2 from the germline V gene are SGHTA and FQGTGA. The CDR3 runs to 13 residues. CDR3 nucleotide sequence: TGTGCCAGCGCCTGGGGGGGCCAAGAGACCCAGTACTTC. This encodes CASAWGGQETQYF.

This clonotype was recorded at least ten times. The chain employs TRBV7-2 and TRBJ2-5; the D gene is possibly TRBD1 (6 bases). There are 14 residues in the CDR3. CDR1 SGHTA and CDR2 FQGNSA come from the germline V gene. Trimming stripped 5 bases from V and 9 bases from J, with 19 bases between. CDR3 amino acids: CASSPGTRGSAQYF. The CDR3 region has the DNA TGTGCCAGCAGCCCTGGGACGAGGGGGTCGGCCCAGTACTTC.

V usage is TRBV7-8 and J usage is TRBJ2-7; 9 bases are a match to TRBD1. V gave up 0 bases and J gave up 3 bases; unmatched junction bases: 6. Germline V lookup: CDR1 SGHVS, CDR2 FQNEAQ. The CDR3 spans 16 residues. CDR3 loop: CASSLALETGGYEQYF. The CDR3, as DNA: TGTGCCAGCAGCTTAGCGCTGGAGACAGGGGGCTACGAGCAGTACTTC.

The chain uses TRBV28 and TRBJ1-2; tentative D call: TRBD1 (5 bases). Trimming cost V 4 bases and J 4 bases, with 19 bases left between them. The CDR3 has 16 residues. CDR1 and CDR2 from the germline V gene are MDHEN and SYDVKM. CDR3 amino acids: CASSSREGPKSYGYTF. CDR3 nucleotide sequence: TGTGCCAGCAGTTCCCGGGAGGGGCCCAAGTCCTATGGCTACACCTTC.

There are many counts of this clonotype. CDR3 residues: CASSLDRHEQFF. The CDR3 DNA follows: TGCGCCAGCAGCTTGGACAGGCATGAGCAGTTCTTC. The chain carries TRBV5-1 and TRBJ2-1; possible D gene TRBD1, 5 bases. In germline, CDR1 is SGHRS, CDR2 YFSETQ. Trimming removed 0 bases at V and 8 bases at J, with 6 bases between. The CDR3 is 12 amino acids.

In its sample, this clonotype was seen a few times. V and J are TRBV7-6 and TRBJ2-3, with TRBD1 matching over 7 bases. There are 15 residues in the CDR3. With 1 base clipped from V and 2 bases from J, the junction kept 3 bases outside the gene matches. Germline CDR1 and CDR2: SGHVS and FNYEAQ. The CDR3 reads CASSLVGQTTDTQYF. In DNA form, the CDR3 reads TGTGCCAGCAGCTTAGTGGGACAGACCACAGATACGCAGTATTTT.

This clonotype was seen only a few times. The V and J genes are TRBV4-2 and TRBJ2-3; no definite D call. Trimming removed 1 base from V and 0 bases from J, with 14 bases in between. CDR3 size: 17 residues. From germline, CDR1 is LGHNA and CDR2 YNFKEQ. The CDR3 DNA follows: TGTGCCAGCAGCCAAGGACGGTCCGGCGGTAGCACAGATACGCAGTATTTT. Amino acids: CASSQGRSGGSTDTQYF.

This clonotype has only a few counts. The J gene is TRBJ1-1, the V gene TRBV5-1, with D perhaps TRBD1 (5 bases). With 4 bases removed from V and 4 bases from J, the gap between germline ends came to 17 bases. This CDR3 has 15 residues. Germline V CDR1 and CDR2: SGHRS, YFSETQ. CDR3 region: CASSPRGSWGTEAFF. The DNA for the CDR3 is TGCGCCAGCAGCCCGAGGGGCTCGTGGGGCACTGAAGCTTTCTTT. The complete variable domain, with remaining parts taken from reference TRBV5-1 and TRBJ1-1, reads KAGVTQTPRYLIKTRGQQVTLSCSPISGHRSVSWYQQTPGQGLQFLFEYFSETQRNKGNFPGRFSGRQFSNSRSEMNVSTLELGDSALYLCASSPRGSWGTEAFFGQGTRLTVV.

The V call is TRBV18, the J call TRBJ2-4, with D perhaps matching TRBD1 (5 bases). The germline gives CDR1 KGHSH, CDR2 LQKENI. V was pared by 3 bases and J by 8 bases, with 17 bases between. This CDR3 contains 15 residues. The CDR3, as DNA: TGTGCCAGCTCACCGAACTCAGGGCGTATAGACATTCAGTACTTC. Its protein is CASSPNSGRIDIQYF.

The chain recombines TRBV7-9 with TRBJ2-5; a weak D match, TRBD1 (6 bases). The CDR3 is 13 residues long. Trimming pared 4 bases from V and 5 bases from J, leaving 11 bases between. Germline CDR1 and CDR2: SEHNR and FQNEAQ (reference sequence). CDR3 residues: CASSSQGRETQYF. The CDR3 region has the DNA TGTGCCAGCAGCTCACAGGGCCGGGAGACCCAGTACTTC.

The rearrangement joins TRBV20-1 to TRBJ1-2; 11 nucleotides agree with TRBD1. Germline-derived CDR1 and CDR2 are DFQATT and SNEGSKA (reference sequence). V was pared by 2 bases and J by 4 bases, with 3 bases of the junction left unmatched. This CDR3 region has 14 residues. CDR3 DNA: TGCAGTGCTAGATCCGGACAGGGGGCCTATGGCTACACCTTC. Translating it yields CSARSGQGAYGYTF.

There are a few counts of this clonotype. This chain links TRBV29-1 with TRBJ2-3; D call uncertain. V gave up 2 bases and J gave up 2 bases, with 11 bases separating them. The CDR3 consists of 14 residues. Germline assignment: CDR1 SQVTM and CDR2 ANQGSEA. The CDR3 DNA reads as TGCAGCGTTGAAATCGGCGGAGTCACAGATACGCAGTATTTT. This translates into CSVEIGGVTDTQYF.

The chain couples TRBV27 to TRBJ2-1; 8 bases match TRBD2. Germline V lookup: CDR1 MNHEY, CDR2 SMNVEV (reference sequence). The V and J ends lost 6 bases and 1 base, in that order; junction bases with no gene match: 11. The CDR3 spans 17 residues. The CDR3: CASSDLETSGSYNEQFF. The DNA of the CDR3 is TGTGCCAGCAGCGACCTCGAAACTAGCGGTTCCTACAATGAGCAGTTCTTC.